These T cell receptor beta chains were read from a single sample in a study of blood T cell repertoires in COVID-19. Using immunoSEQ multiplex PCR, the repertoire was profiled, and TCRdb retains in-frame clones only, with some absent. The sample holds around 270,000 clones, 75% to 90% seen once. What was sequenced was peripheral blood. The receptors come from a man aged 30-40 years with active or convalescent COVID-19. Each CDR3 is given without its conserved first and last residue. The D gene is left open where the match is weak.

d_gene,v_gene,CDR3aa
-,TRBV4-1,ASSQVQGPYQPQH
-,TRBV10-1,ASTNRVSGRSPLH
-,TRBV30,AWSNGQSTDTQY
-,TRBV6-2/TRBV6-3,ASSFSRYSAGYGYT
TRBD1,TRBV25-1,ASSGQVTGVQF
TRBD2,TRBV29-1,SVGGAGVADTQY
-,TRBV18,ASSLGSYYEQY
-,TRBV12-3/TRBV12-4,AKAGNHQPQH
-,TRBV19,ASSVQGRYGYT
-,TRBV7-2,ASSWDFSSNQPQH
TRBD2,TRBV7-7,ASSQGGGNQETQY
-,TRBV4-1,ASSQDSVGGTEAF
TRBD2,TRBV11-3,ASSRGGLIGNNEQF
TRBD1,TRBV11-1,ASSPGTGVNIQY
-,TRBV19,ASTSTYTGELF
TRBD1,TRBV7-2,ASSSWGQGTNTEAF
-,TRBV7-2,ASGLGGAGFYGYT
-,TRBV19,ASSSGLVNTEAF
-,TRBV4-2,ASSQEGGQETQY
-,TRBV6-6,ASSYSTRGGGNEQY
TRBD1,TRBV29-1,SVGGQSSGNTIY
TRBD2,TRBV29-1,SVERSGGYEQY
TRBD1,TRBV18,ASSPLEEQGFLETQY
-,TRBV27,ASTLLVAEQPQH
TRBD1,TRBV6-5,ASTERSGTVYGYT
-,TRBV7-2,ASSSARSEKLF
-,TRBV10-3,AISESTDAQPQH
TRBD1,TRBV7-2,ASSLDDRGSAEAF
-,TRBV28,ASSFFRNTEAF
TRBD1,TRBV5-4,ASSPGQGAYEQY
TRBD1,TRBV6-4,ASSEEQGAEAF
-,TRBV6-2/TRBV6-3,ASSYRRGQETQY
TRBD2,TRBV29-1,SAPQGLAGTDTQY
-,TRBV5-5,ASSFTGINSPLH
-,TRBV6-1,ASSESPDTEAF
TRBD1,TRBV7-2,ASSTGGQGAYEQY
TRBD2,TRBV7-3,ASSSLAGGVNEQF
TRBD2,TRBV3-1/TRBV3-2,ASSQITSGGARDTQY
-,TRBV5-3,AYLTREYNSPLH
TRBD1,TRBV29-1,STGGYEQF
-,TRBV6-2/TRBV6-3,ASSYSGAGQPQH
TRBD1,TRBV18,ASSRGTGSNQPQH
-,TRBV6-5,ASTPSGSGNTIY